Shown below are 20 T cell receptor beta chains from a single sample sequenced in a study of blood T cell repertoires in COVID-19. Using immunoSEQ multiplex PCR, the repertoire was profiled, and TCRdb retains in-frame clones only, with some absent. The table lists over 250,000 clones, 90% of them singletons. Sequenced sample: PBMCs or T cells enriched from blood (not recorded which). The receptors stem from a woman aged 25 to 39 who had recovered from COVID-19.

The chain is built from TRBV6-5 and TRBJ1-2; possible D gene TRBD1, 6 bases. Germline V CDR1 and CDR2: MNHEY, SVGAGI. V was clipped by 6 bases and J by 5 bases, with 10 bases between them. The CDR3 is 12 amino acids. CDR3 in DNA: TGTGCCAGCAGCCATACAGGGTATGGCTACACCTTC. Amino acid sequence: CASSHTGYGYTF.

This clone was seen a single time. V is TRBV5-1 and J is TRBJ2-7, with D unclear. The CDR3 is 14 residues long. Germline V gene data show CDR1 as SGHRS and CDR2 as YFSETQ. The germline V and J ends were trimmed by 4 bases and 0 bases, with 11 bases remaining between them. CDR3 region: CASSPTISSYEQYF. Written as DNA, the CDR3 is TGCGCCAGCAGCCCTACGATTAGCTCCTACGAGCAGTACTTC.

On this clone: Other DNA sequences within the sample encode an identical CDR3. V and J are TRBV5-1 and TRBJ2-1, with 8 positions matching TRBD2. V dropped 2 bases and J dropped 4; count of bases not matched to a gene: 2. From germline, CDR1 is SGHRS and CDR2 YFSETQ. The CDR3 has 14 residues. Here the CDR3 reads CASSLGTSYNEQFF. CDR3 nucleotides: TGCGCCAGCAGCTTAGGGACTAGTTACAATGAGCAGTTCTTC. The variable domain in full, completed from reference TRBV5-1 and TRBJ2-1, reads KAGVTQTPRYLIKTRGQQVTLSCSPISGHRSVSWYQQTPGQGLQFLFEYFSETQRNKGNFPGRFSGRQFSNSRSEMNVSTLELGDSALYLCASSLGTSYNEQFFGPGTRLTVL.

V and J are TRBV29-1 and TRBJ2-7, with a possible D match to TRBD1 (6 bases). Between the trimmed V and J ends, which lost 4 bases and 4 bases, there was a span of 14 bases. The CDR3 has 13 amino acids. Per germline, CDR1 SQVTM and CDR2 ANQGSEA. CDR3 sequence: CSVGSGHEYEQYF. For the CDR3, the DNA is TGCAGCGTTGGTTCGGGACACGAGTACGAGCAGTACTTC.

This clone was observed once. CDR3 DNA sequence: TGTGCCAGCAGTTTACTAGCGAGGGACACAGATACGCAGTATTTT. Its protein product is CASSLLARDTDTQYF. V and J are TRBV27 and TRBJ2-3; perhaps TRBD2 as D (6 bases). Germline values: CDR1 MNHEY, CDR2 SMNVEV (reference sequence). The CDR3 sequence is 15 residues long. Trimming left V 2 bases short and J 2 bases short, with 11 bases between.

This clone was seen just once. This chain connects TRBV10-3 to TRBJ2-5; 8 positions agree with TRBD2. The CDR3 loop spans 13 amino acids. The germline V gene has CDR1 ENHRY and CDR2 SYGVKD. V trimming: 6 bases; J trimming: 4 bases; junction bases outside the gene matches: 4. The CDR3 spells CAISLLAGETQYF. Here the CDR3 DNA reads TGTGCCATCAGCCTTCTAGCGGGAGAGACCCAGTACTTC.

This clone was counted a single time. The chain joins TRBV7-9 to TRBJ2-1; 13 nucleotides line up with TRBD2. The CDR3 totals 16 residues. After removal of 5 bases from V and 5 bases from J, the junction contained 6 bases not matched to a gene. CDR1 is SEHNR, CDR2 FQNEAQ, per germline (reference sequence). In DNA, the CDR3 is TGTGCCAGCAGCACACTAGCGGGAGGGCCCAACAATGAGCAGTTCTTC. It translates to CASSTLAGGPNNEQFF.

The chain is built from TRBV4-1 and TRBJ1-2; maybe TRBD1 (6 bases). The germline CDR1 and CDR2 sequences are MGHRA and YSYEKL. The CDR3 runs to 16 residues. The ends were cut back, 0 bases at V and 5 bases at J, with 16 bases in the middle. CDR3 region: CASSQDRPGARYGYTF. CDR3 coding DNA: TGCGCCAGCAGCCAAGATCGTCCAGGGGCGAGGTATGGCTACACCTTC.

This chain connects TRBV7-3 to TRBJ1-6; TRBD1 agrees at 7 bases. The junction had 3 bases not matched to a gene; V was cut back by 4 bases and J by 9 bases. Germline CDR1 and CDR2: SGHTA and FQGTGA. The CDR3 sequence is 13 residues long. CDR3 sequence: CASSSGTASPLHF. CDR3 nucleotide sequence: TGTGCCAGCAGCTCAGGGACAGCTTCACCCCTCCACTTT.

The gene calls are TRBV11-2 and TRBJ2-3, with 7 bases matching TRBD2. The CDR3 has 16 residues. Looked up from germline, CDR1 is SGHAT and CDR2 is FQNNGV. V dropped 5 bases and J dropped 0; count of bases not matched to a gene: 8. In DNA, the CDR3 is TGTGCCAGCAGCCCTTTCAGCGGGACTAGCACAGATACGCAGTATTTT. This gives the protein CASSPFSGTSTDTQYF.

The chain links TRBV6-5 to TRBJ1-1, with D possibly TRBD1 on 6 matching bases. V lost 7 bases and J lost 1, with 10 bases in between. Germline assignment: CDR1 MNHEY and CDR2 SVGAGI. CDR3 size: 13 residues. In DNA form, the CDR3 reads TGTGCCAGCACCGGGACACCGAACACTGAAGCTTTCTTT. The encoded protein is CASTGTPNTEAFF.

The chain has TRBV7-2 and TRBJ2-7, with TRBD2 as a possible D gene (6 bases). The CDR3 contains 15 residues. CDR1 is SGHTA and CDR2 is FQGNSA in the germline V gene. Trimming took off 1 base at V and 2 bases at J, with 12 bases between the two ends. The CDR3: CASSLGRGLAYEQYF. The CDR3 DNA follows: TGTGCCAGCAGCTTAGGGAGGGGACTTGCCTACGAGCAGTACTTC.

The chain joins TRBV27 to TRBJ2-3; 8 nucleotides agree with TRBD1. There are 13 residues in the CDR3. Losses at the gene ends were 8 bases for V and 3 bases for J; bases not matched to a gene: 4. Per the germline V gene, CDR1 is MNHEY and CDR2 is SMNVEV (reference sequence). This CDR3 is CASRRTGTDTQYF. The CDR3 DNA follows: TGTGCCAGCCGGCGGACAGGGACAGATACGCAGTATTTT.

The chain uses TRBV7-2 and TRBJ2-7, with D possibly being TRBD1 (6 bases). V was pared by 1 base and J by 3 bases, with 10 bases between. The germline gives CDR1 SGHTA, CDR2 FQGNSA. This CDR3 comprises 14 residues. The CDR3 sequence is CASSLGGRNYEQYF. DNA for the CDR3: TGTGCCAGCAGCTTAGGGGGGCGGAACTACGAGCAGTACTTC.

V and J are TRBV6-2 or TRBV6-3 and TRBJ2-1; the match to TRBD1 covers 9 bases. The CDR3 extends over 16 amino acids. Germline CDR1 and CDR2: MNHEY and SVGEGT. The ends lost 5 bases at V and 0 bases at J; junction bases unmatched: 5. CDR3 sequence (DNA): TGTGCCAGCAGTCATCCGGGACAGGGCTCCTACAATGAGCAGTTCTTC. This gives the protein CASSHPGQGSYNEQFF.

The chain carries TRBV24-1 and TRBJ2-3, with 7 bases that match TRBD2. The CDR3 sequence is 16 residues long. The germline CDR1 and CDR2 sequences are KGHDR and SFDVKD. The V gene end was trimmed by 0 bases and the J gene end by 2 bases; junction bases not matched to a gene: 4. The CDR3 is CATSDLSLADTDTQYF. The CDR3 region has the DNA TGTGCCACCAGTGATTTGAGTCTAGCGGACACAGATACGCAGTATTTT.

A single count supports this clone. This chain joins TRBV28 and TRBJ2-7; TRBD1 matches at 8 bases. The V gene's germline CDR1 is MDHEN and CDR2 SYDVKM. V lost 9 bases and J lost 5; bases outside the gene matches: 6. The CDR3 runs to 12 residues. CDR3 nucleotide sequence: TGTGCCAGAGGACAGGGCTTGGACGAGCAGTACTTC. Protein sequence: CARGQGLDEQYF. Full variable domain (remainder filled in from reference TRBV28 and TRBJ2-7): DVKVTQSSRYLVKRTGEKVFLECVQDMDHENMFWYRQDPGLGLRLIYFSYDVKMKEKGDIPEGYSVSREKKERFSLILESASTNQTSMYLCARGQGLDEQYFGPGTRLTVT.

About this clone: Other nucleotide sequences in the sample specify the same CDR3. J is TRBJ1-1 and V is TRBV14; 11 bases map to TRBD1. The CDR3 has 16 amino acids. Germline V gene sequence: CDR1 SGHDN, CDR2 FVKESK. V dropped 4 bases and J dropped 5; count of bases not matched to a gene: 9. CDR3 protein: CASSPRDRGMGTEAFF. The CDR3 region has the DNA TGTGCCAGCAGCCCCCGGGACAGGGGGATGGGGACTGAAGCTTTCTTT.

The rearrangement joins TRBV11-2 to TRBJ2-3, with 11 bases lining up with TRBD2. CDR1 and CDR2 (germline): SGHAT, FQNNGV. The J segment lost 3 bases and the V segment lost 3 bases, leaving 5 bases of the junction unmatched. The CDR3 contains 16 residues. DNA for the CDR3: TGTGCCAGCAGCTTTAGCGGGAGGGCCTCGACAGATACGCAGTATTTT. It translates to CASSFSGRASTDTQYF. The full variable domain, in which reference TRBV11-2 and TRBJ2-3 provide the parts outside the CDR3, is EAGVAQSPRYKIIEKRQSVAFWCNPISGHATLYWYQQILGQGPKLLIQFQNNGVVDDSQLPKDRFSAERLKGVDSTLKIQPAKLEDSAVYLCASSFSGRASTDTQYFGPGTRLTVL.

The chain combines TRBV3-1 (or the pseudogene TRBV3-2) with TRBJ1-4; no reliable D call. This CDR3 region has 16 residues. Germline loops: CDR1 LGHDT, CDR2 YNNKEL (reference sequence). V was pared by 1 base and J by 0 bases, with 9 bases between. As DNA, the CDR3 is TGTGCCAGCAGCCAAGGAGTCATACCAACTAATGAAAAACTGTTTTTT. This encodes CASSQGVIPTNEKLFF.